Shown below are 11 T cell receptor beta chains from a single sample sequenced in a study of T-cell reconstitution after alpha-beta-depleted transplantation in children. The TCRbeta library incorporated unique molecular identifiers. TCRdb used MiXCR to reprocess the PCR reads, holding one entry per CDR3 protein. The table lists more than 300,000 distinct CDR3 sequences, roughly 15% of them singletons, with about 41% in the top ten. Here the sequenced sample was PBMCs, mostly from graft donor cells, taken 360 days after TCRalphabeta/CD19-depleted stem cell transplant. The source is a male patient under 10 years old who had a stem cell transplant for acute lymphoblastic leukemia, so the T cells may come from the graft donor.

This clonotype was observed at least ten times. The chain combines TRBV15 with TRBJ2-1; possible D gene TRBD1, 6 bases. The V and J ends lost 4 bases and 7 bases respectively, with 8 bases between them. Germline V gene data show CDR1 as LNHNV and CDR2 as YYDKDF (reference sequence). The length of the CDR3 is 12 residues. CDR3 in amino acids: CATSKTGNEQFF. DNA of the CDR3: TGTGCCACCAGCAAAACAGGGAATGAGCAGTTCTTC.

This clonotype was detected a few times. V is TRBV27 and J is TRBJ2-4, with D possibly TRBD1 on 5 matching bases. The germline V gene has CDR1 MNHEY and CDR2 SMNVEV (reference sequence). The ends were cut back, 6 bases at V and 1 base at J, with 19 bases in the middle. The CDR3 runs 17 residues. The CDR3 sequence: CASRGQGSFGAKNIQYF. As DNA, the CDR3 is TGTGCCAGCAGGGGTCAGGGTAGTTTTGGGGCCAAAAACATTCAGTACTTC.

CDR3 residues: CASSSPAGSEQFF. The DNA for the CDR3 is TGCGCCAGCAGCTCCCCCGCGGGAAGTGAGCAGTTCTTC. The chain recombines TRBV4-1 with TRBJ2-1; the D gene is possibly TRBD2 (6 bases). In germline, CDR1 is MGHRA, CDR2 YSYEKL. The V and J ends lost 5 bases and 9 bases respectively, with 14 bases between them. There are 13 residues in the CDR3.

The chain employs TRBV4-2 and TRBJ2-1; D unresolved. The V gene lost 1 base and the J gene lost 5 bases, with 9 bases spanning the gap. The germline V gene encodes CDR1 LGHNA and CDR2 YNFKEQ. This CDR3 contains 14 residues. CDR3 coding DNA: TGTGCCAGCAGCCAAGGTGGCCTCGACAATGAGCAGTTCTTC. Encoded protein: CASSQGGLDNEQFF.

This clonotype was counted at least ten times. The chain joins TRBV10-3 to TRBJ2-1; 7 bases agree with TRBD2. V shed 4 bases, J shed 9 bases, and the junction held 9 bases outside the gene matches. The CDR3 runs to 14 residues. The V gene's germline CDR1 is ENHRY and CDR2 SYGVKD. The CDR3 DNA follows: TGTGCCATCAGTGTTGGGGGGAGGGGCGGTGAGCAGTTCTTC. Encoded protein: CAISVGGRGGEQFF.

This clonotype was seen a few times. This chain joins TRBV6-1 and TRBJ2-2; maybe TRBD2 (6 bases). The CDR3 loop spans 17 amino acids. Germline V gives CDR1 MNHNS, CDR2 SASEGT. Trimming removed 6 bases at V and 6 bases at J, with 23 bases between. In nucleotides, the CDR3 is TGTGCCAGCAGGAACCCCACGGGGGAAAGGGGCCCCGGGGAGCTGTTTTTT. Translated, it gives CASRNPTGERGPGELFF.

This clonotype was seen at least ten times. The gene calls are TRBV6-2 or TRBV6-3 and TRBJ2-1; TRBD1 agrees at 12 bases. CDR3 size: 16 residues. CDR1 is MNHEY and CDR2 is SVGEGT in the germline V gene. Trimming removed 4 bases from V and 8 bases from J; junction bases left unmatched: 9. The CDR3 DNA is TGTGCCAGCAGTTCAATCTGGGACAGGGGGCTGGATGAGCAGTTCTTC. Translated: CASSSIWDRGLDEQFF.

Ten or more counts support this clonotype. This chain uses TRBV5-1 with TRBJ2-7; D gene uncertain. V lost 2 bases, J lost 2 bases, and 14 bases lay in between. The V gene's germline CDR1 is SGHRS and CDR2 YFSETQ. The length of the CDR3 is 15 residues. CDR3 DNA sequence: TGCGCCAGCAGCTTTAGTTGGGCCCCGACCTACGAGCAGTACTTC. This sequence encodes CASSFSWAPTYEQYF.

The rearrangement joins TRBV7-2 to TRBJ2-7; D gene ambiguous. The length of the CDR3 is 14 residues. The germline V gene has CDR1 SGHTA and CDR2 FQGNSA. The V and J ends lost 4 bases and 0 bases respectively, with 10 bases between them. The CDR3 sequence is CASSSRALSYEQYF. The CDR3 DNA is TGTGCCAGCAGCTCCCGTGCACTCTCCTACGAGCAGTACTTC.

This clonotype was counted many times. V gene TRBV5-6 combines with J gene TRBJ1-4; TRBD1 matches 9 bases. J was trimmed by 5 bases and V by 5 bases; bases with no gene match: 7. CDR1 and CDR2 from the germline V gene are SGHDT and YYEEEE. This CDR3 has 15 amino acids. CDR3 nucleotides: TGTGCCAGCAGGGGGACGGGACAGGGCAATGAAAAACTGTTTTTT. Translation gives CASRGTGQGNEKLFF.

This chain uses TRBV27 with TRBJ2-1; D unresolved. This CDR3 has 12 amino acids. Trimming shortened V by 6 bases and J by 7 bases, and 10 bases separated the two germline ends. Germline assignment: CDR1 MNHEY and CDR2 SMNVEV (reference sequence). The CDR3 sequence: CASRVWVNEQFF. CDR3 coding DNA: TGTGCCAGCAGGGTTTGGGTTAATGAGCAGTTCTTC.